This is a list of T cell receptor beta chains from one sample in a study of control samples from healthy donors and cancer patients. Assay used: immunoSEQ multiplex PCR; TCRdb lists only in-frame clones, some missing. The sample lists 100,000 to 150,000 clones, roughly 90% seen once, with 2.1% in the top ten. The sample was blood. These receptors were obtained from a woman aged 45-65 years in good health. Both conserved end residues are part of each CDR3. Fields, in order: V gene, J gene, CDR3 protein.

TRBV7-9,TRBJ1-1,CASSLGMNTEAFF
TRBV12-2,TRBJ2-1,CASRSTGAPAGREQFF
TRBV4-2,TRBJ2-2,CASSQDRKRTNTGELFF
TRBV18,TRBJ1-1,CASSQSGPAEAFF
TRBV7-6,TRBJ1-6,CASSLEPGQGNSPLHF
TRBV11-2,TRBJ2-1,CASSWGLGSSYNEQFF
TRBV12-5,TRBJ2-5,CASGLVPETQYF
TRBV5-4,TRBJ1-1,CASSLRGGSEAFF
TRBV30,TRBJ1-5,CAWSVRGRLLNQPQHF
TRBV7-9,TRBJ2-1,CASSDRLAGVFF
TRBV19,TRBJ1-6,CASSILSTDSPLHF
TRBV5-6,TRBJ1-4,CASSSIRQGEEKLFF
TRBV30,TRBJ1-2,CAWSRDRGQDYGYTF
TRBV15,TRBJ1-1,CATRDHGQMNTEAFF
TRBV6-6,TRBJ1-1,CASSYCGPTEAFF
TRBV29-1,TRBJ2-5,CSVGGGTALIETQYF
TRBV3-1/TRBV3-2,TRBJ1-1,CASSLSIGYTEAFF
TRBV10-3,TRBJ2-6,CAIRPRIDSGANVLTF
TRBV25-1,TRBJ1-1,CASRKLGGRTFF
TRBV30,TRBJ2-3,CAWRAGLQAGTDTQYF
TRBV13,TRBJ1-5,CASSFRGIQPQHF
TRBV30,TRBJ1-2,CAWSPLMGGAKDYTF
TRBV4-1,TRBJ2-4,CASSQGRELSW
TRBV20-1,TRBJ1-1,CSANRGTEAFF
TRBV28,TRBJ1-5,CASSSGKKPRQPQHF